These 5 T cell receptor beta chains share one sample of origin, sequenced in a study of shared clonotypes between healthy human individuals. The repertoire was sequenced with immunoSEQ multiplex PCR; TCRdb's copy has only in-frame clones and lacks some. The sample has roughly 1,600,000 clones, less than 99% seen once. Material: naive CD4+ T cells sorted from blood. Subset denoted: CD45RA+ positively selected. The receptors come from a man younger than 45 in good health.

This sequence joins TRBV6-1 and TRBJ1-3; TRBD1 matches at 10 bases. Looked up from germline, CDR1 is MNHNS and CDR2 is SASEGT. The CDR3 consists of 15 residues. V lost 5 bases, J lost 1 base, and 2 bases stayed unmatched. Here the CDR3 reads CASSRQGASGNTIYF. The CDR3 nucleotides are TGTGCCAGCAGTCGACAGGGGGCTTCTGGAAACACCATATATTTT.

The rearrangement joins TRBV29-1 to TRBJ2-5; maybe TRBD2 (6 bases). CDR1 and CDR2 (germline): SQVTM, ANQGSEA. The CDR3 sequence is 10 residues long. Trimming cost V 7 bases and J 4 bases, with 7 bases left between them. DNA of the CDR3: TGCAGCGGGAGGGGAGAGACCCAGTACTTC. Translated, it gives CSGRGETQYF.

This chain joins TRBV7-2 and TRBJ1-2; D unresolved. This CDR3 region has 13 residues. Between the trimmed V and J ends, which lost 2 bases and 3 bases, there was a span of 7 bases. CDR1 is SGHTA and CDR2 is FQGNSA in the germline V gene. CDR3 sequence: CASSLSTHYGYTF. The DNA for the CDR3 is TGTGCCAGCAGCTTATCCACCCACTATGGCTACACCTTC.

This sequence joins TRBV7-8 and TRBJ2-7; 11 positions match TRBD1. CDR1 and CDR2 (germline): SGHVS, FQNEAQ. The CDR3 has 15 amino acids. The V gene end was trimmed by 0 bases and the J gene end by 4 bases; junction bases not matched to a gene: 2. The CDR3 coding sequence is TGTGCCAGCAGCTTAGCCGGGACAGGGGGTTACGAGCAGTACTTC. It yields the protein CASSLAGTGGYEQYF.

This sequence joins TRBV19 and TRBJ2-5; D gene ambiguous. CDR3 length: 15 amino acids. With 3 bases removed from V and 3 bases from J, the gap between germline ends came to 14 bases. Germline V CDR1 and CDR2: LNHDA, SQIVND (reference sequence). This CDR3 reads CASSIRRVREETQYF. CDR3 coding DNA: TGTGCCAGTAGTATTAGACGGGTACGGGAAGAGACCCAGTACTTC.